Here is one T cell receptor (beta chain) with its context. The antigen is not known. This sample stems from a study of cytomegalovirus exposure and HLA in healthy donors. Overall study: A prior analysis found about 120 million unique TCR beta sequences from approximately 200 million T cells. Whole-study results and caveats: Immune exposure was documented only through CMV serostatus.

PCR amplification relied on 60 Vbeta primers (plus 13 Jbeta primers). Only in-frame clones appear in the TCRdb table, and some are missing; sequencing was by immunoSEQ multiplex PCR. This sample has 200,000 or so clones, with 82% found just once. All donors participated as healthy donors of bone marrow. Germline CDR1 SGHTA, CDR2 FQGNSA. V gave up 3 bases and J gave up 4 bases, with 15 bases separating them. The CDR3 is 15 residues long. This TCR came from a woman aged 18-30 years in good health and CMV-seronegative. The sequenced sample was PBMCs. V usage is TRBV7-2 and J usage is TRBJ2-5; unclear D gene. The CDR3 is CASSFTFGSRETQYF. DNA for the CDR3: TGTGCCAGCAGCTTTACTTTCGGTAGTCGAGAGACCCAGTACTTC.